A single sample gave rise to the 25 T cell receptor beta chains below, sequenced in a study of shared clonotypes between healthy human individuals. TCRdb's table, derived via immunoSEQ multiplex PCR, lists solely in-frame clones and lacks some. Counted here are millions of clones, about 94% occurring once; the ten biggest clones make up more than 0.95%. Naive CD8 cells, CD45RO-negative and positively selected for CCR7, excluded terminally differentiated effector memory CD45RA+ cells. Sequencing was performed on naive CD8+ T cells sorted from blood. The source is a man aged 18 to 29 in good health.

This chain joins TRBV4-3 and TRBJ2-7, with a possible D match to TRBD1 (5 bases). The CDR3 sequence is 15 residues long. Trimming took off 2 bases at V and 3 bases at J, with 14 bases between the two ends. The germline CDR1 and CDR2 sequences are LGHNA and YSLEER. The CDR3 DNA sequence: TGCGCCAGCAGCCAAAAACAGGCAACGGGCTACGAGCAGTACTTC. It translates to CASSQKQATGYEQYF.

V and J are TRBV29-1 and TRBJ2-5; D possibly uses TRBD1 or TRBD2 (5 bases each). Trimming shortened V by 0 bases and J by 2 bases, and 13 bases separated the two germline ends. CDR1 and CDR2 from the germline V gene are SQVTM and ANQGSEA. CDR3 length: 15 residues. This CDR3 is CSVEDRGRGQETQYF. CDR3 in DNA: TGCAGCGTTGAAGATCGGGGTAGGGGACAAGAGACCCAGTACTTC.

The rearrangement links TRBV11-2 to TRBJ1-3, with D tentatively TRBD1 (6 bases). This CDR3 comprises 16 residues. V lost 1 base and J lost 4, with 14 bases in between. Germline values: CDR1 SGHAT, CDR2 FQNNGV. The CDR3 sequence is CASSLVPGAGGNTIYF. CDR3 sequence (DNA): TGTGCCAGCAGCTTAGTCCCGGGGGCAGGAGGAAACACCATATATTTT.

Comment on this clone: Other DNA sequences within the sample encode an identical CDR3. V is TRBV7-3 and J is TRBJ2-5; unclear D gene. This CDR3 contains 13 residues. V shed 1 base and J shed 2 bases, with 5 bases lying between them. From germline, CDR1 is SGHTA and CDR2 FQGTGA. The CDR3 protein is CASSLNSQETQYF. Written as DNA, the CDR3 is TGTGCCAGCAGCTTAAACTCTCAAGAGACCCAGTACTTC.

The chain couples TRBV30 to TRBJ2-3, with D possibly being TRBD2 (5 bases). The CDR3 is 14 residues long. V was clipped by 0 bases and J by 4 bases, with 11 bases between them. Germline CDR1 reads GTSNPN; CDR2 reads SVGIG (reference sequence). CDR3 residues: CAWSVHSEADTQYF. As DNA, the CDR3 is TGTGCCTGGAGTGTACATAGCGAGGCAGATACGCAGTATTTT.

CDR3 in DNA: TGTGCCAGCAGCGGTCCCGGCGAGGACAGAAACATTCAGTACTTC. It translates to CASSGPGEDRNIQYF. This chain connects TRBV9 to TRBJ2-4; D might be TRBD1 (6 bases). Trimming cost V 3 bases and J 6 bases, with 16 bases left between them. The CDR3 has 15 residues. Germline lookup yields CDR1 SGDLS and CDR2 YYNGEE.

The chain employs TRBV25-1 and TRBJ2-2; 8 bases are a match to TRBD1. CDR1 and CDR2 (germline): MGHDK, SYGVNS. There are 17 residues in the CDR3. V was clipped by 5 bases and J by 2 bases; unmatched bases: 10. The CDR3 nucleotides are TGTGCCAGCAGTAGTTTTGACAGGGGTCATAACACCGGGGAGCTGTTTTTT. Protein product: CASSSFDRGHNTGELFF. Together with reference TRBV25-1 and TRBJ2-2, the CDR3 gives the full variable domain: EADIYQTPRYLVIGTGKKITLECSQTMGHDKMYWYQQDPGMELHLIHYSYGVNSTEKGDLSSESTVSRIRTEHFPLTLESARPSHTSQYLCASSSFDRGHNTGELFFGEGSRLTVL.

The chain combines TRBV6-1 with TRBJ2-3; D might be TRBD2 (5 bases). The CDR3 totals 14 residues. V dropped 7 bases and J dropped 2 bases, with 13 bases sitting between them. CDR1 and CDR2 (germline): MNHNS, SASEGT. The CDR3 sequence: CASKAGDDTDTQYF. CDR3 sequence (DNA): TGTGCCAGCAAGGCGGGCGATGACACAGATACGCAGTATTTT.

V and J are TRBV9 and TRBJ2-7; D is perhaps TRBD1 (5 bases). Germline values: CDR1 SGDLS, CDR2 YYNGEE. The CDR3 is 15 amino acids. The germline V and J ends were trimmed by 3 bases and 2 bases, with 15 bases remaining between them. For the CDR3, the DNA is TGTGCCAGCAGCGCCGCAGCAAAGGGGACCTACGAGCAGTACTTC. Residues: CASSAAAKGTYEQYF. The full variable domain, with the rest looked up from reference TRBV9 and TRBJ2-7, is DSGVTQTPKHLITATGQRVTLRCSPRSGDLSVYWYQQSLDQGLQFLIQYYNGEERAKGNILERFSAQQFPDLHSELNLSSLELGDSALYFCASSAAAKGTYEQYFGPGTRLTVT.

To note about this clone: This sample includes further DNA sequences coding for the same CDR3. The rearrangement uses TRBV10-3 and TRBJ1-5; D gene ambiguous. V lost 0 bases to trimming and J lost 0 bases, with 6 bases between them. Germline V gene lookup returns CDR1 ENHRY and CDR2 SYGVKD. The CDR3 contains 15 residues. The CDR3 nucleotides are TGTGCCATCAGTGAGTCGACCGCTAGCAATCAGCCCCAGCATTTT. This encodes CAISESTASNQPQHF.

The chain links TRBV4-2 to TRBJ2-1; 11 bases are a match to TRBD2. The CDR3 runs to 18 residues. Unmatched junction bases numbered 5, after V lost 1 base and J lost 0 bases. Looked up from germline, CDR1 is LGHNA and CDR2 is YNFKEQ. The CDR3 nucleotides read TGTGCCAGCAGCCAAGGTACTAGCGGGGGCCTCTCCTACAATGAGCAGTTCTTC. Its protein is CASSQGTSGGLSYNEQFF.

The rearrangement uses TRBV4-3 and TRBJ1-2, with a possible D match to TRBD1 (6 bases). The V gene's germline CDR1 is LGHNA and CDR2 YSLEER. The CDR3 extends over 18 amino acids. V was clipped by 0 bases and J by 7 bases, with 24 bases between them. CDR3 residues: CASSQDLPGEGYGGGYTF. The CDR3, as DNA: TGCGCCAGCAGCCAAGATCTCCCAGGGGAGGGGTACGGCGGTGGCTACACCTTC.

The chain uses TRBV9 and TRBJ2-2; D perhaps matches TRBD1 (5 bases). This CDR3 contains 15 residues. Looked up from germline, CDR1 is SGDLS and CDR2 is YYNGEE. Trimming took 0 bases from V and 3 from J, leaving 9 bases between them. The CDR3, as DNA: TGTGCCAGCAGCGTAGTTCAGGGCGACACCGGGGAGCTGTTTTTT. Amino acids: CASSVVQGDTGELFF.

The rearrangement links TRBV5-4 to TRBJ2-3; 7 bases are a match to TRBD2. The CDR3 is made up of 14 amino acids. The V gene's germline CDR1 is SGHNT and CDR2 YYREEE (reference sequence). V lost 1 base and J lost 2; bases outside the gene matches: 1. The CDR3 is CASSLSGVTDTQYF. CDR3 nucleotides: TGTGCCAGCAGCTTGAGCGGGGTCACAGATACGCAGTATTTT.

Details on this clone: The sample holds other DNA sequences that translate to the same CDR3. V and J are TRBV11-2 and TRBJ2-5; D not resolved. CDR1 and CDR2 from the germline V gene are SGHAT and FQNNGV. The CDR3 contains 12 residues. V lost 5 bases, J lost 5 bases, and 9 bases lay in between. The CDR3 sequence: CASSLGTETQYF. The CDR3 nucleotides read TGTGCCAGCAGCCTAGGTACGGAGACCCAGTACTTC.

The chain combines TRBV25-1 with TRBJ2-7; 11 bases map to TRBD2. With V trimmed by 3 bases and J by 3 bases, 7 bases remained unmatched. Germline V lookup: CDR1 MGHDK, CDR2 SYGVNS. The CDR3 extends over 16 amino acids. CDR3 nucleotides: TGTGCCAGCAGTGACCTAACTAGCGGGAGAGACTACGAGCAGTACTTC. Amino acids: CASSDLTSGRDYEQYF.

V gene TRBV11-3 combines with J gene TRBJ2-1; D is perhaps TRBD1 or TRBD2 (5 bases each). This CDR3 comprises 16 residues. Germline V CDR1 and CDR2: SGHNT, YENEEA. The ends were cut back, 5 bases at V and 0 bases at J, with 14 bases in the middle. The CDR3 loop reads CASSPVGESSYNEQFF. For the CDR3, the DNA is TGTGCCAGCAGCCCAGTGGGGGAGAGCTCCTACAATGAGCAGTTCTTC.

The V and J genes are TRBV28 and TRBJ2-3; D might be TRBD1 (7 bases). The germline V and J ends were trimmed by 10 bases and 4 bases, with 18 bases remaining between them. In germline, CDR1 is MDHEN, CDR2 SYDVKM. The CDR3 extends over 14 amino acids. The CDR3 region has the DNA TGTGCCACCAATGGGGCAGGGGGGTCAGATACGCAGTATTTT. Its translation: CATNGAGGSDTQYF.

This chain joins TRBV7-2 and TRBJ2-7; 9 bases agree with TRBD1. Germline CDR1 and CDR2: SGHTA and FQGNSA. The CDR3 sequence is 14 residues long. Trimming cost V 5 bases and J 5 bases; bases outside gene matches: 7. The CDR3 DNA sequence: TGTGCCAGCAGCAGACAGGGGGTAGAGGACGAGCAGTACTTC. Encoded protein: CASSRQGVEDEQYF.

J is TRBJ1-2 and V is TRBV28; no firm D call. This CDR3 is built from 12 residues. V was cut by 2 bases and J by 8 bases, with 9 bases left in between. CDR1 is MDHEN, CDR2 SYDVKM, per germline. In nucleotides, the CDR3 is TGTGCCAGCAGTTTAACCCCTGGGGGCTACACCTTC. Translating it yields CASSLTPGGYTF.

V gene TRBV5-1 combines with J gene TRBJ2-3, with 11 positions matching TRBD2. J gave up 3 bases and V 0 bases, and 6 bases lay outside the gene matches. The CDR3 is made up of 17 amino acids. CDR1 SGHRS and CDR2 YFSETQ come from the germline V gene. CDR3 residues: CASSLALAGDLTDTQYF. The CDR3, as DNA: TGCGCCAGCAGCTTGGCACTAGCGGGGGATTTGACAGATACGCAGTATTTT.

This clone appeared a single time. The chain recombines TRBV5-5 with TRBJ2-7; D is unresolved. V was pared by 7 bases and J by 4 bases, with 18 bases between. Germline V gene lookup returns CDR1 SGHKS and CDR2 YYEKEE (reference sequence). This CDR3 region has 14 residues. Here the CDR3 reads CASSPWRSEYEQYF. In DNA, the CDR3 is TGTGCCAGCTCTCCCTGGCGGAGTGAATACGAGCAGTACTTC.

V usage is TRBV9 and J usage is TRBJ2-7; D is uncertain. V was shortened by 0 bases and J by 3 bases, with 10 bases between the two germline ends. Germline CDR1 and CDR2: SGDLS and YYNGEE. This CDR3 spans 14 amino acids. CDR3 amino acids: CASSVGDYHYEQYF. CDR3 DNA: TGTGCCAGCAGCGTAGGAGATTATCACTACGAGCAGTACTTC.

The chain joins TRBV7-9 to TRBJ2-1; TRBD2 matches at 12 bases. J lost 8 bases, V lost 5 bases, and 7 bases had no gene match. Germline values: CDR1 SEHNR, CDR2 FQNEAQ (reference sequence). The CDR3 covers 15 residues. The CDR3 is CASSPTSGRSDEQFF. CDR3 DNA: TGTGCCAGCAGCCCGACTAGCGGGAGATCTGATGAGCAGTTCTTC.

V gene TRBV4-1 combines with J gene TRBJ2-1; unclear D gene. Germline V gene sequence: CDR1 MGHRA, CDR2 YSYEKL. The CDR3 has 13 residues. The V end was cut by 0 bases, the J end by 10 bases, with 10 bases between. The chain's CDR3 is CASSQDPGYEQFF. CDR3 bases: TGCGCCAGCAGCCAAGATCCCGGTTACGAGCAGTTCTTC.